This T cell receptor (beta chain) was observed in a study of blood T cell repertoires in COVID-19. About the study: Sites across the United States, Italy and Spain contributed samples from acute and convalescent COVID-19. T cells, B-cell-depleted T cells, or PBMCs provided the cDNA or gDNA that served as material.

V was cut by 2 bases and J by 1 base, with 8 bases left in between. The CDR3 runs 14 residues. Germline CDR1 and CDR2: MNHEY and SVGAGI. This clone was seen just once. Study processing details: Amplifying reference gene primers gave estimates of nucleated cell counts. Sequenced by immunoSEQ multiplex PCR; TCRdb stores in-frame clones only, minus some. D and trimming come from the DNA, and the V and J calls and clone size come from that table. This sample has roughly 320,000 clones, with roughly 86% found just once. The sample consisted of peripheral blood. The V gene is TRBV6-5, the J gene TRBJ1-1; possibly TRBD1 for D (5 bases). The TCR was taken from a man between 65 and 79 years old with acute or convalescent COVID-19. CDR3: CASSYRGQNTEAFF. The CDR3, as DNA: TGTGCCAGCAGTTACAGGGGCCAGAACACTGAAGCTTTCTTT.